One sample yielded the 22 T cell receptor beta chains listed below, sequenced in a study of identical twins. TCRdb analysed the 5' RACE reads with MiXCR anew, one entry per CDR3 protein. This table holds fewer than 250,000 distinct CDR3 sequences, less than 8% found once. These data are also associated with another study on yellow fever vaccine responses in identical twins.

The sample taken for sequencing was memory (CD45RO+) T cells sorted from blood. The receptors shown here come from a woman between 18 and 29 years old in good health.

The chain is built from TRBV24-1 and TRBJ2-1; D gene unclear. There are 16 residues in the CDR3. Trimming pared 2 bases from V and 0 bases from J, leaving 10 bases between. CDR1 and CDR2 from the germline V gene are KGHDR and SFDVKD. The CDR3 sequence: CATSDSGVNSYNEQFF. The CDR3 DNA is TGTGCCACCAGTGATTCAGGAGTTAACTCCTACAATGAGCAGTTCTTC.

The chain is built from TRBV28 and TRBJ1-5, with D possibly matching TRBD1 (5 bases). Germline V gene lookup returns CDR1 MDHEN and CDR2 SYDVKM. Deletions cut 1 base from V and 2 bases from J, with 9 bases between. This CDR3 has 15 residues. The CDR3 coding sequence is TGTGCCAGCAGTTTATCTCTGGGGGGCAATCAGCCCCAGCATTTT. The encoded protein is CASSLSLGGNQPQHF.

This clonotype occurred a few times. V and J are TRBV7-2 and TRBJ2-1; 7 bases line up with TRBD2. CDR1 and CDR2 (germline): SGHTA, FQGNSA. This CDR3 has 13 residues. With 4 bases clipped from V and 8 bases from J, the junction kept 5 bases outside the gene matches. CDR3 sequence: CASSWSGGDEQFF. CDR3 nucleotides: TGTGCCAGCAGCTGGTCGGGAGGAGATGAGCAGTTCTTC. Full variable domain (rest looked up from reference TRBV7-2 and TRBJ2-1): GAGVSQSPSNKVTEKGKDVELRCDPISGHTALYWYRQSLGQGLEFLIYFQGNSAPDKSGLPSDRFSAERTGGSVSTLTIQRTQQEDSAVYLCASSWSGGDEQFFGPGTRLTVL.

This clonotype was seen at least ten times. The junction shows a germline mismatch at one end, possibly a read error. The rearrangement uses TRBV12-3 or TRBV12-4 and TRBJ2-7; 7 bases map to TRBD1. The CDR3 totals 14 residues. The CDR3 DNA follows: TGTGCCAGCAGTGTAGCGACAGGGTTCTACGAGCAGTACTTC. The encoded protein is CASSVATGFYEQYF.

The chain carries TRBV27 and TRBJ1-5; 11 bases align to TRBD1. This CDR3 spans 18 amino acids. V lost 4 bases and J lost 0; bases outside the gene matches: 8. Germline V gives CDR1 MNHEY, CDR2 SMNVEV (reference sequence). The CDR3 sequence: CASSSRRTGGHSNQPQHF. CDR3 sequence (DNA): TGTGCCAGCAGTTCGCGCCGGACAGGGGGCCATAGCAATCAGCCCCAGCATTTT.

This clonotype was counted between two and nine times. The chain uses TRBV27 and TRBJ1-6; unclear D gene. V shed 6 bases and J shed 4 bases, with 16 bases lying between them. Germline V CDR1 and CDR2: MNHEY, SMNVEV (reference sequence). The CDR3 length is 16 residues. The CDR3 is CASSPIRILYNSPLHF. CDR3 DNA sequence: TGTGCCAGCAGCCCTATCAGGATATTATATAATTCACCCCTCCACTTT.

The CDR3 loop reads CASRLISNYGYTF. The CDR3, as DNA: TGTGCCAGCAGACTCATCTCTAACTATGGCTACACCTTC. The V and J genes are TRBV6-1 and TRBJ1-2, with D hard to call. Germline lookup yields CDR1 MNHNS and CDR2 SASEGT. Between the trimmed V and J ends, which lost 6 bases and 0 bases, there was a span of 8 bases. CDR3 length: 13 residues.

V is TRBV6-2 or TRBV6-3 and J is TRBJ2-1, with 9 bases that match TRBD2. Germline V gene data show CDR1 as MNHEY and CDR2 as SVGEGT. CDR3 size: 18 residues. Trimming removed 10 bases from V and 0 bases from J; junction bases left unmatched: 16. The CDR3 reads CATAGGVAGAHSYNEQFF. The CDR3 nucleotides are TGTGCCACAGCCGGTGGGGTAGCGGGGGCCCACTCCTACAATGAGCAGTTCTTC.

This clonotype has ten or more counts. The chain is built from TRBV2 and TRBJ1-1; D uncertain. Looked up from germline, CDR1 is SNHLY and CDR2 is FYNNEI. Trimming removed 9 bases from V and 3 bases from J, with 14 bases in between. This CDR3 is 13 amino acids long. CDR3 residues: CASNMMRDTEAFF. In nucleotides, the CDR3 is TGTGCCAGTAACATGATGAGGGACACTGAAGCTTTCTTT.

This clonotype was detected ten times or more. V gene TRBV12-3 or TRBV12-4 combines with J gene TRBJ2-1, with D maybe TRBD2 (7 bases). Deletions cut 5 bases from V and 8 bases from J, with 19 bases between. This CDR3 has 15 residues. CDR3 coding DNA: TGTGCCAGCAGTATGGCTGGGGGGGCTAGGTATGAGCAGTTCTTC. Protein: CASSMAGGARYEQFF.

The sample holds many counts of this clonotype. This chain links TRBV20-1 with TRBJ2-5, with TRBD1 identical over 7 bases. V was pared by 4 bases and J by 6 bases, with 8 bases of the junction left unmatched. The CDR3 runs 13 residues. The germline V gene has CDR1 DFQATT and CDR2 SNEGSKA (reference sequence). The CDR3 nucleotides read TGCAGTGCTATGACAGGGACCGCTAAGACCCAGTACTTC. It specifies CSAMTGTAKTQYF.

The V call is TRBV12-3 or TRBV12-4, the J call TRBJ2-1; D possibly matches TRBD1 or TRBD2 (6 bases each). The germline V and J ends were trimmed by 3 bases and 8 bases, with 8 bases remaining between them. CDR3 length: 12 residues. The CDR3 is CASSFGGHEQFF. The CDR3 coding sequence is TGTGCCAGCAGTTTCGGGGGCCATGAGCAGTTCTTC.

The genes are TRBV20-1 and TRBJ2-2, with 9 bases fitting TRBD2. Per the germline V gene, CDR1 is DFQATT and CDR2 is SNEGSKA (reference sequence). The V segment lost 0 bases and the J segment 8 bases; nucleotides outside the gene matches: 13. The CDR3 runs 17 residues. CDR3 sequence reads: CSAREARASGTSGELFF. CDR3 nucleotide sequence: TGCAGTGCTAGAGAGGCAAGGGCTAGCGGGACTTCTGGGGAGCTGTTTTTT.

This chain uses TRBV24-1 with TRBJ2-2; a weak D match, TRBD1 (5 bases). V lost 3 bases to trimming and J lost 4 bases, with 11 bases between them. CDR1 and CDR2 from the germline V gene are KGHDR and SFDVKD. This CDR3 contains 15 residues. The CDR3, as DNA: TGTGCCACCAGTGATCCGCAGGGTCCCACCGGGGAGCTGTTTTTT. This encodes CATSDPQGPTGELFF.

This clonotype was detected ten times or more. The V gene is TRBV6-2 or TRBV6-3, the J gene TRBJ2-1, with D hard to call. This CDR3 contains 15 residues. Per germline, CDR1 MNHEY and CDR2 SVGEGT. Trimming removed 6 bases at V and 0 bases at J, with 12 bases between. In DNA form, the CDR3 reads TGTGCCAGCAGGCCTCACGGTCTCTCCTACAATGAGCAGTTCTTC. Translating gives CASRPHGLSYNEQFF.

In this sample, this clonotype turned up many times. The chain recombines TRBV12-3 or TRBV12-4 with TRBJ2-7, with 7 bases lining up with TRBD1. V was clipped by 2 bases and J by 7 bases; unmatched bases: 11. CDR3 size: 15 residues. The DNA of the CDR3 is TGTGCCAGCAGTTTATTTAGGGGGCCCCTGGGGGAGCAGTACTTC. As protein: CASSLFRGPLGEQYF.

This clonotype was detected only a few times. The chain employs TRBV20-1 and TRBJ2-5; unclear D gene. The length of the CDR3 is 12 residues. Germline CDR1 and CDR2: DFQATT and SNEGSKA (reference sequence). V lost 2 bases, J lost 5 bases, and 9 bases lay in between. In nucleotides, the CDR3 is TGCAGTGCTAGAATGAGTGGCGAGACCCAGTACTTC. As protein: CSARMSGETQYF.

The V and J genes are TRBV9 and TRBJ2-1; D is undetermined. CDR1 and CDR2 (germline): SGDLS, YYNGEE. This CDR3 spans 14 amino acids. Between the trimmed V and J ends, which lost 0 bases and 0 bases, there was a span of 4 bases. In DNA form, the CDR3 reads TGTGCCAGCAGCGTAGGGAACTCCTACAATGAGCAGTTCTTC. It codes for CASSVGNSYNEQFF.

Ten or more counts support this clonotype. The CDR3 region is CASSQVGVLAGGYNEQFF. DNA for the CDR3: TGCGCCAGCAGCCAAGTGGGTGTCCTAGCGGGAGGGTACAATGAGCAGTTCTTC. The chain is built from TRBV4-3 and TRBJ2-1; TRBD2 agrees at 12 bases. J lost 4 bases, V lost 1 base, and 8 bases had no gene match. The CDR3 loop spans 18 amino acids. Germline lookup yields CDR1 LGHNA and CDR2 YSLEER.

This clonotype was detected many times. The chain uses TRBV5-1 and TRBJ2-3; the match to TRBD2 covers 12 bases. With 4 bases clipped from V and 2 bases from J, the junction kept 5 bases outside the gene matches. This CDR3 contains 16 residues. Germline V CDR1 and CDR2: SGHRS, YFSETQ. The CDR3 DNA reads as TGCGCCAGCAGCCGCCGGACTAGCGGGGACACAGATACGCAGTATTTT. Protein: CASSRRTSGDTDTQYF.

This clonotype has more than one count but fewer than ten. The gene calls are TRBV21-1 and TRBJ2-1; the D call of TRBD2 is as the table states it, not checked on the DNA. TRBV21-1 is assigned pseudogene status. The CDR3 spans 14 residues. CDR3 bases: TGTGCCAGCAGCACGGGACTAGCGGGATATGAGCAGTTCTTC. Its translation: CASSTGLAGYEQFF.

Many counts were recorded for this clonotype. The chain employs TRBV19 and TRBJ1-1; D unresolved. Per germline, CDR1 LNHDA and CDR2 SQIVND (reference sequence). This CDR3 is 14 amino acids long. V gave up 0 bases and J gave up 1 base, with 6 bases separating them. CDR3 in amino acids: CASSIDTRNTEAFF. The CDR3 DNA is TGTGCCAGTAGTATAGATACCAGGAACACTGAAGCTTTCTTT.